The present T cell receptor (beta chain) was sequenced within a study of cytomegalovirus exposure and HLA in healthy donors. Findings of the study overall: When a later analysis was performed, an Asian-associated ancestry cluster reportedly had fewer N-insertions than the approximately 690-donor mean. Later work showed greater clonal expansion in HLA-associated TCR beta chains than in equally common others. Rare TCR sequences dominated, though some public TCRs recurred in many donors. Available immune exposure information was restricted to CMV serostatus only.

Per the germline V gene, CDR1 is SEHNR and CDR2 is FQNEAQ (reference sequence). This CDR3 region has 13 residues. Details on this clone: Antigen unknown. The junction does not match germline at one end; this may be a read error.

With 60 Vbeta and 13 Jbeta primers, the PCR was carried out. Assay used: immunoSEQ multiplex PCR; TCRdb lists only in-frame clones, some missing. The repertoire includes 150,000 or so clones, over 75% of them detected once, and roughly 0.69% sits in the top ten. This chain uses TRBV7-9 with TRBJ1-1; no reliable D call. This sequence originates from a male donor in good health and CMV-seronegative. Sequencing was performed on PBMCs. The CDR3 loop reads CSSSSRGGSEAFF. The CDR3 bases are TGTTCCAGCAGCTCCCGTGGAGGGTCGGAAGCTTTCTTT.